Shown below are 19 T cell receptor beta chains from a single sample sequenced in a study of tumor-infiltrating lymphocytes in primary liver carcinoma. Making TCR beta cDNA involved approximately 480 ng total RNA and a constant-region primer. Slightly modified ARM-PCR with three nested multiplex PCR rounds yielded TCR beta libraries. Forward primers for TRBV1-TRBV30 and a C-beta reverse primer served the first two PCR rounds, at approximately 10 cycles each. TCRdb ran MiXCR on the multiplex PCR reads and lists one entry per CDR3 protein. Among roughly 100,000 distinct CDR3 sequences listed, about four fifths were seen once. Unsorted bulk tissue, roughly 19-33 mg of it, served as the source for co-extraction of RNA and DNA. The material sequenced was liver tumor tissue from sampling region 3. Specified subset: tumor region T3, left-lateral pole. Receptor source: a man aged 40-49 years with primary liver carcinoma and hepatitis B virus infection.

As for this clonotype: A junction end diverges from the germline sequence, so it may reflect a read error. The chain employs TRBV7-8 and TRBJ2-5; D may be TRBD2 (5 bases). Germline CDR1 is SGHVS and CDR2 is FQNEAQ. This CDR3 contains 11 residues. This CDR3 is CASGPGEIQYF. CDR3 DNA: TGTGCCAGCGGCCCCGGGGAGATCCAGTACTTC.

Turning to this clonotype: The conserved phenylalanine or tryptophan is not found at the CDR3 terminus, so this likely reflects a read error. The genes are TRBV11-2 and TRBJ1-4; D not resolved. CDR1 and CDR2 from the germline V gene are SGHAT and FQNNGV. V was clipped by 3 bases and J by 10 bases, with 15 bases between them. The CDR3 is 14 amino acids. CDR3 sequence reads: CASSFDQEEGKLFL. The CDR3 coding sequence is TGTGCCAGCAGCTTCGACCAAGAAGAAGGAAAACTGTTTTTG.

This clonotype was detected only a few times. One end of the junction fails to match germline, which may point to a read error. V usage is TRBV11-3 and J usage is TRBJ1-5; possible D gene TRBD1, 6 bases. The CDR3 sequence is 15 residues long. CDR1 and CDR2 from the germline V gene are SGHNT and YENEEA. The CDR3 reads CASSLDPGVAQPQHF. CDR3 coding DNA: TGTGCCAGCAGTTTAGATCCAGGGGTGGCTCAGCCCCAGCATTTT.

On this clonotype: One end of the junction does not line up with germline, which may come from a read error. The V and J genes are TRBV4-1 and TRBJ2-7; D call uncertain. Germline V lookup: CDR1 MGHRA, CDR2 YSYEKL. This CDR3 contains 13 residues. CDR3 region: CASSQDGQYEQYF. In DNA, the CDR3 is TGCGCCAGCAGTCAAGATGGTCAGTACGAGCAGTACTTC.

This clonotype was counted ten times or more. The rearrangement uses TRBV2 and TRBJ1-5; D is ambiguous. Trimming pared 3 bases from V and 4 bases from J, leaving 7 bases between. Germline assignment: CDR1 SNHLY and CDR2 FYNNEI. The CDR3 runs to 13 residues. The CDR3 DNA is TGTGCCAGCAGTGAGGACCTAAATCAGCCCCAGCATTTT. Encoded protein: CASSEDLNQPQHF.

Here the CDR3 reads CASSSGGSSAGPRTDTQYF. The CDR3 DNA follows: TGTGCCAGCAGCTCCGGGGGGAGCTCTGCTGGACCCCGCACAGATACGCAGTATTTT. The chain couples TRBV11-1 to TRBJ2-3, with 7 bases aligning to TRBD2. The CDR3 has 19 residues. Per the germline V gene, CDR1 is SGHAT and CDR2 is FQDESV (reference sequence). The junction had 17 bases not matched to a gene; V was cut back by 4 bases and J by 1 base.

Concerning this clonotype: A much larger clone differs by one base, so this may be a read error. This sequence joins TRBV30 and TRBJ2-3, with D perhaps matching TRBD2 (6 bases). Germline V gives CDR1 GTSNPN, CDR2 SVGIG (reference sequence). This CDR3 spans 16 amino acids. V was trimmed by 3 bases and J by 0 bases, leaving 16 bases between them. CDR3 sequence (DNA): TGTGCCTGGAGCATAGGGGCTAGCGCCAGCACAGATACGCAGTATTTT. Amino acids: CAWSIGASASTDTQYF.

A word on this clonotype: At one end the junction does not follow the germline gene, possibly because of a read error. The J gene is TRBJ2-1, the V gene TRBV11-2, with 7 positions matching TRBD2. The CDR3 extends over 15 amino acids. The germline V gene encodes CDR1 SGHAT and CDR2 FQNNGV. The CDR3 nucleotides are TGTGCCAGCAGCTTTAGCGGGCCACTCATCAATGTGCAGTTCTTC. Translation gives CASSFSGPLINVQFF.

The chain joins TRBV29-1 to TRBJ2-2, with TRBD2 matching 7 bases. CDR3 length: 15 residues. J lost 5 bases, V lost 4 bases, and 10 bases had no gene match. CDR1 and CDR2 (germline): SQVTM, ANQGSEA. This chain's CDR3 is CSVGLGRGLTGELFF. For the CDR3, the DNA is TGCAGCGTTGGTTTAGGGCGGGGGTTGACCGGGGAGCTGTTTTTT.

This clonotype was seen once. One end of the junction fails to match germline, which may point to a read error. The rearrangement uses TRBV28 and TRBJ1-3; D perhaps matches TRBD1 (6 bases). Germline V CDR1 and CDR2: MDHEN, SYDVKM. This CDR3 has 16 amino acids. CDR3 amino acids: CPSNLSLTGSGNTIYF. The CDR3 bases are TGTCCCAGCAACCTCTCCCTGACAGGCAGTGGAAACACCATATATTTT.

Note on this clonotype: Given the absence of the conserved phenylalanine or tryptophan at the CDR3 end, a read error is likely. The DNA is left out, because the CDR3 cannot be placed on it with certainty; the CDR3 is given as TCRdb lists it. V and J are TRBV5-1 and TRBJ2-1; TRBD2 is taken as the D call from the table, unchecked against the DNA. The CDR3 spans 14 residues, counting both ends. Germline CDR1 is SGHRS and CDR2 is YFSETQ. CDR3 region: CASTLAGGYNELFI.

The sample holds many counts of this clonotype. This chain uses TRBV30 with TRBJ2-7, with a tentative D call TRBD1 (6 bases). V gave up 2 bases and J gave up 6 bases, with 20 bases separating them. Germline CDR1 and CDR2: GTSNPN and SVGIG (reference sequence). The CDR3 length is 15 residues. The CDR3 nucleotides read TGTGCCTGGAGTACCCGAATGACAGGCCTGGCCGAGCAGTACTTC. This codes for CAWSTRMTGLAEQYF. Full variable domain (remainder filled in from reference TRBV30 and TRBJ2-7): SQTIHQWPATLVQPVGSPLSLECTVEGTSNPNLYWYRQAAGRGLQLLFYSVGIGQISSEVPQNLSASRPQDRQFILSSKKLLLSDSGFYLCAWSTRMTGLAEQYFGPGTRLTVT.

Concerning this clonotype itself: This is likely a read error, given that the CDR3 carries no conserved phenylalanine or tryptophan at its end. The DNA is left out, because the CDR3 cannot be placed on it with certainty; the CDR3 is given as TCRdb lists it. The CDR3 spells CASSQDSGRDNEQYL. The V call is TRBV4-2, the J call TRBJ2-7; TRBD2 reflects the table's D call only, with no check against the DNA. The CDR3 has 15 residues if both end residues are counted. The germline CDR1 and CDR2 sequences are LGHNA and YNFKEQ.

For this clonotype: A read error may produce the germline difference seen at one junction end. The chain links TRBV11-2 to TRBJ2-5; maybe TRBD2 (5 bases). Per germline, CDR1 SGHAT and CDR2 FQNNGV. The CDR3 sequence is 17 residues long. The CDR3 nucleotides are TGTGCCAGCAGCTTAAGACCAGAGGGTGACTCGAGCGAGAACCAGTACTTC. Translating it yields CASSLRPEGDSSENQYF.

The count of this clonotype is one. One junction end disagrees with the germline gene, perhaps due to a read error. The J gene is TRBJ2-1, the V gene TRBV5-1; TRBD2 matches 8 bases. Germline V gene data show CDR1 as SGHRS and CDR2 as YFSETQ. This CDR3 has 15 amino acids. CDR3 residues: CTSSAGIAGNNEQFF. The CDR3 bases are TGCACCAGCAGTGCGGGAATAGCGGGGAACAATGAGCAGTTCTTC.

As regards this clonotype: The junction differs from germline at one of its ends, possibly a read error. The CDR3 protein is CAGSQEFGRRTEAFF. DNA of the CDR3: TGCGCCGGCAGCCAAGAGTTCGGGAGAAGAACTGAAGCTTTCTTT. This chain connects TRBV4-3 to TRBJ1-1; D gene ambiguous. Germline CDR1 is LGHNA and CDR2 is YSLEER. This CDR3 region has 15 residues.

As regards this clonotype: A read error may explain this, as a much larger clone is one base away. This chain uses TRBV28 with TRBJ2-7; tentatively, D is TRBD1 (5 bases). Germline V gives CDR1 MDHEN, CDR2 SYDVKM. The CDR3 is made up of 14 amino acids. The CDR3 reads CAGRLQGSRYEQYF. The CDR3 coding sequence is TGTGCCGGCAGACTTCAGGGAAGTCGCTACGAGCAGTACTTC.

The gene calls are TRBV12-3 or TRBV12-4 and TRBJ2-1; the D gene could be TRBD1 or TRBD2 (7 bases each). The CDR3 sequence is 16 residues long. This chain's CDR3 is CVTIQGWAGDSNEQFF. The CDR3 DNA reads TGTGTCACCATACAGGGGTGGGCGGGAGATTCTAATGAGCAGTTCTTC.

This clonotype was seen ten or more times. V gene TRBV10-3 combines with J gene TRBJ2-5; D gene unclear. CDR3 length: 13 residues. Per germline, CDR1 ENHRY and CDR2 SYGVKD. Trimming stripped 4 bases from V and 5 bases from J, with 11 bases between. CDR3 residues: CAISARTEETQYF. In nucleotides, the CDR3 is TGTGCCATCAGTGCAAGGACGGAGGAGACCCAGTACTTC.